This T cell receptor (beta chain) derives from a study of identical twins. CDR3 size: 13 residues. Germline V CDR1 and CDR2: ENHRY, SYGVKD. Trimming took off 6 bases at V and 6 bases at J, with 12 bases between the two ends. TCRdb ran MiXCR on the 5' RACE reads and lists one entry per CDR3 protein. The sample contains 500,000 or so distinct CDR3 sequences, approximately 15% of which appear only once. Many counts were recorded for this clonotype. These data also featured in a second study, about yellow fever vaccine responses in identical twins.

The chain joins TRBV10-3 to TRBJ1-5; D unresolved. The sample comprised CD4+ T cells sorted from blood. The TCR was taken from a woman younger than 35 in good health. CDR3 sequence: CAISVQLGQPQHF. In nucleotides, the CDR3 is TGTGCCATCAGCGTACAACTCGGTCAGCCCCAGCATTTT.